This T cell receptor beta chain was profiled in a study of a mutant IDH1 vaccine in newly diagnosed glioma. The wider study: Vaccine dosing followed radiotherapy by 4-6 weeks, or accompanied temozolomide cycles. Males made up around 62% and females roughly 40% of treated patients, whose mean age was approximately 41 years.

Concerning this clone itself: Antigen: not known.

The time point denotes: week 5, during vaccination. Each vaccine dose was 300 ug of mutant IDH1 20-mer peptide, with topical imiquimod. This table comes from immunoSEQ multiplex PCR, and its TCRdb copy is limited to in-frame clones, with some not included. The sample gives tens of thousands of clones, roughly 85% of which show up once; roughly 1.8% is in the top ten. The input for sequencing was PBMCs, taken from a glioma patient whose treatment included an IDH1 peptide vaccine. The receptor's source is a man aged 40-49 years with glioma.

The CDR3 spells CASSLDGGSANEQFF. The CDR3 bases are TGTGCCAGCAGCTTAGATGGCGGGAGCGCCAATGAGCAGTTCTTC. The chain uses TRBV7-9 and TRBJ2-1; TRBD2 agrees at 7 bases. The CDR3 length is 15 residues. After removal of 1 base from V and 6 bases from J, the junction contained 6 bases not matched to a gene. The germline V gene encodes CDR1 SEHNR and CDR2 FQNEAQ (reference sequence). The full variable domain, its missing parts supplied by reference TRBV7-9 and TRBJ2-1, is DTGVSQNPRHKITKRGQNVTFRCDPISEHNRLYWYRQTLGQGPEFLTYFQNEAQLEKSRLLSDRFSAERPKGSFSTLEIQRTEQGDSAMYLCASSLDGGSANEQFFGPGTRLTVL.